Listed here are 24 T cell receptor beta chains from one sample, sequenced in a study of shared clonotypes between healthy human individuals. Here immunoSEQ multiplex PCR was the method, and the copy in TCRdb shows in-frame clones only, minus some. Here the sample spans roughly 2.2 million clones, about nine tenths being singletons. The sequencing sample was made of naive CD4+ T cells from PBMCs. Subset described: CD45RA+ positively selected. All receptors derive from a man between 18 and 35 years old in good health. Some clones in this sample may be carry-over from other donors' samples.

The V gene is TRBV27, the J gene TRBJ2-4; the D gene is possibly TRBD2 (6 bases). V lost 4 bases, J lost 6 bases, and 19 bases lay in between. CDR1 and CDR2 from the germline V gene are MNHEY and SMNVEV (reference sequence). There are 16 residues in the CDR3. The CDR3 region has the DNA TGTGCCAGCAGTTCGGGACTCCCCAATTTTGGAAACATTCAGTACTTC. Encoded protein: CASSSGLPNFGNIQYF.

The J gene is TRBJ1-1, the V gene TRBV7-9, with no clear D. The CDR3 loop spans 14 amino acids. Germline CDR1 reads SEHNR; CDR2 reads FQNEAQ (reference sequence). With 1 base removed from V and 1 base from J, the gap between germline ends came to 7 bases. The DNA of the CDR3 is TGTGCCAGCAGCTTAGGCAGTACGAACACTGAAGCTTTCTTT. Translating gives CASSLGSTNTEAFF. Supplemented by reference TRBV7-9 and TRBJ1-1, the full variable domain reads DTGVSQNPRHKITKRGQNVTFRCDPISEHNRLYWYRQTLGQGPEFLTYFQNEAQLEKSRLLSDRFSAERPKGSFSTLEIQRTEQGDSAMYLCASSLGSTNTEAFFGQGTRLTVV.

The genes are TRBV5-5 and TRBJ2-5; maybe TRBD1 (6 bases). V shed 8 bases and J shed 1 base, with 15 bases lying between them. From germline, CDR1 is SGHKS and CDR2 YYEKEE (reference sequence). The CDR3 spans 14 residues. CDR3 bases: TGTGCCAGTAACACGGACAGCACCCAAGAGACCCAGTACTTC. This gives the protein CASNTDSTQETQYF.

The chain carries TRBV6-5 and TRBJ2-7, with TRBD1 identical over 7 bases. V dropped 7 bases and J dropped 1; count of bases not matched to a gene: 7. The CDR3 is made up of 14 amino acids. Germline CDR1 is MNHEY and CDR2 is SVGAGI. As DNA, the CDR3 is TGTGCCAGCATTCGTAGCAGGGGGTCCTACGAGCAGTACTTC. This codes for CASIRSRGSYEQYF.

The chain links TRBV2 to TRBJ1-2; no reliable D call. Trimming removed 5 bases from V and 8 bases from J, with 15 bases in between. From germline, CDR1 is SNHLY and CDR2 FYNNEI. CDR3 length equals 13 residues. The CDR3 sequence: CASSTRRAGGYTF. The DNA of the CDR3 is TGTGCCAGCAGTACCCGAAGGGCAGGAGGCTACACCTTC.

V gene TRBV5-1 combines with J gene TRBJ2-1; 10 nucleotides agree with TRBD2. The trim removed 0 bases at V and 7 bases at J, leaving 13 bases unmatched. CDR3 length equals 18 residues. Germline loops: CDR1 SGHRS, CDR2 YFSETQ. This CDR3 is CASSLEAGAGLATNEQFF. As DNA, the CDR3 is TGCGCCAGCAGCTTGGAGGCAGGCGCGGGACTAGCGACTAATGAGCAGTTCTTC.

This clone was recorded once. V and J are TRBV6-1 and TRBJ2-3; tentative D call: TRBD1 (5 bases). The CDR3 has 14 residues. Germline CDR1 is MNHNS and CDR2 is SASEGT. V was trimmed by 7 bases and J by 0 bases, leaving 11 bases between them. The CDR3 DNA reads TGTGCCAGCACCCCTGGGGCTAGCACAGATACGCAGTATTTT. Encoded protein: CASTPGASTDTQYF.

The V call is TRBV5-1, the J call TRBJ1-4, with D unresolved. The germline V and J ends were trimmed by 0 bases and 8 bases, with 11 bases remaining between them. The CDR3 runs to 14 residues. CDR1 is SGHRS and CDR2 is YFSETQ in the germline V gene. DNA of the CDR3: TGCGCCAGCAGCTTGGGGGTCGGCCCCGAAAAACTGTTTTTT. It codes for CASSLGVGPEKLFF.

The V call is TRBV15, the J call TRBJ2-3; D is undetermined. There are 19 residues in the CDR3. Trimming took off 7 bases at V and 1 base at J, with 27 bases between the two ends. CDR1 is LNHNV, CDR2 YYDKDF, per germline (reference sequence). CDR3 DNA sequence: TGTGCCACCACAAGGACCGGTGGCGATCACCCGTGGGGCACAGATACGCAGTATTTT. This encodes CATTRTGGDHPWGTDTQYF.

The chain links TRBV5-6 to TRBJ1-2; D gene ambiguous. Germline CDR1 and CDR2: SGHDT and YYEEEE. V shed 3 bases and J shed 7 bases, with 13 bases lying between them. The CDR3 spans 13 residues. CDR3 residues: CASSSSWGGGYTF. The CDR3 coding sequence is TGTGCCAGCAGCTCCTCTTGGGGTGGTGGCTACACCTTC.

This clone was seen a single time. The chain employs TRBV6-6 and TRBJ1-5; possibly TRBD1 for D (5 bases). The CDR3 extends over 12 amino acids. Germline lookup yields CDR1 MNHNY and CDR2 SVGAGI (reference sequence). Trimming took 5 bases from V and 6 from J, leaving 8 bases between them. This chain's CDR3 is CASSGGAQPQHF. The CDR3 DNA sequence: TGTGCCAGCAGTGGCGGGGCTCAGCCCCAGCATTTT.

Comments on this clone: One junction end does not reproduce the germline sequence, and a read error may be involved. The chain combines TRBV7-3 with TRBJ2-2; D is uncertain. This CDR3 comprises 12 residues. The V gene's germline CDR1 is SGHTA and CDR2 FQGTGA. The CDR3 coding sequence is TGTGCCAGCAGCGCTAACAACGGGGAGCTGTTTTTT. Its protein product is CASSANNGELFF. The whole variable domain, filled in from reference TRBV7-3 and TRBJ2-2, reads GAGVSQTPSNKVTEKGKYVELRCDPISGHTALYWYRQSLGQGPEFLIYFQGTGAADDSGLPNDRFFAVRPEGSVSTLKIQRTERGDSAVYLCASSANNGELFFGEGSRLTVL.

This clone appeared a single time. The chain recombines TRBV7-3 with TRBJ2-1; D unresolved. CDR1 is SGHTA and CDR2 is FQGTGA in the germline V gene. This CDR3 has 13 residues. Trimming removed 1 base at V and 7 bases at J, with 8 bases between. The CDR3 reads CASSLMRHNEQFF. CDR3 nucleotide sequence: TGTGCCAGCAGCTTAATGAGACATAATGAGCAGTTCTTC.

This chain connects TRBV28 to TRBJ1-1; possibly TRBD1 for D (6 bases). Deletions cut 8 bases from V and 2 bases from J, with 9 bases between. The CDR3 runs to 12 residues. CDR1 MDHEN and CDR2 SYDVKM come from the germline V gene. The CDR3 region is CASRQANTEAFF. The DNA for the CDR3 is TGTGCCAGCCGACAGGCCAACACTGAAGCTTTCTTT.

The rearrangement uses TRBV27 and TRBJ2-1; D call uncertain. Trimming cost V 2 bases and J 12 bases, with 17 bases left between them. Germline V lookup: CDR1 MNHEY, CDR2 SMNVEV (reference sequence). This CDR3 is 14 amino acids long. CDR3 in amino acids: CASSLAPSPQVQFF. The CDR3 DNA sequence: TGTGCCAGCAGTTTAGCCCCGTCACCCCAGGTGCAGTTCTTC.

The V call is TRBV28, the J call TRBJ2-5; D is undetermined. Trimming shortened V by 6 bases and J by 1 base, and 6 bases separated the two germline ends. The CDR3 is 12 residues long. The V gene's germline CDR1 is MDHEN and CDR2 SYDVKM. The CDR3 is CASRAAQETQYF. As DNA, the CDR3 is TGTGCCAGCAGGGCCGCCCAAGAGACCCAGTACTTC.

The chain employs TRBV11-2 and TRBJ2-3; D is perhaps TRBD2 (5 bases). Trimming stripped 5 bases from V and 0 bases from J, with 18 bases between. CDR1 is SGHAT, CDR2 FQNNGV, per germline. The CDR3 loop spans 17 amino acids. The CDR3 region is CASSPTAGFISTDTQYF. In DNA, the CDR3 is TGTGCCAGCAGCCCGACGGCGGGTTTCATTAGCACAGATACGCAGTATTTT.

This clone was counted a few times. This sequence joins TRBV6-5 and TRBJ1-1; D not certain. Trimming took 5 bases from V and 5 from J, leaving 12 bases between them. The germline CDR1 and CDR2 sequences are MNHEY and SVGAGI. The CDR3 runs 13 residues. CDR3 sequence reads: CASSTTRGTEAFF. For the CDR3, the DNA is TGTGCCAGCAGTACGACCAGAGGGACTGAAGCTTTCTTT.

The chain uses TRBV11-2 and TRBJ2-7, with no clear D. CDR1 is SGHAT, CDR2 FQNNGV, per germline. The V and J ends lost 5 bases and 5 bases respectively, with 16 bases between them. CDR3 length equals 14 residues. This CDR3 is CASSRRSLGNEQYF. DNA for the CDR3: TGTGCCAGCAGCCGTCGGTCTCTAGGCAACGAGCAGTACTTC.

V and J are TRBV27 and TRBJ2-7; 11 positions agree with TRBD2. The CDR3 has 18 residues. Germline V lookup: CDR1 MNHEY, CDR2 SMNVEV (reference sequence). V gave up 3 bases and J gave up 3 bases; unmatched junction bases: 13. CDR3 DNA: TGTGCCAGCAGTTTGGCTAGACCGACTAGCGGGACTAACTACGAGCAGTACTTC. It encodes CASSLARPTSGTNYEQYF.

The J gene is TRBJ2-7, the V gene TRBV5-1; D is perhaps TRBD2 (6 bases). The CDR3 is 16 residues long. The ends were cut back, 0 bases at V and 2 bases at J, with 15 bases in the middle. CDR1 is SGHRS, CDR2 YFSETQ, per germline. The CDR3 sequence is CASSLAIERAPYEQYF. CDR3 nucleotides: TGCGCCAGCAGCTTGGCCATCGAGCGGGCCCCCTACGAGCAGTACTTC. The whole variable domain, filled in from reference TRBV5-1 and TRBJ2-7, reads KAGVTQTPRYLIKTRGQQVTLSCSPISGHRSVSWYQQTPGQGLQFLFEYFSETQRNKGNFPGRFSGRQFSNSRSEMNVSTLELGDSALYLCASSLAIERAPYEQYFGPGTRLTVT.

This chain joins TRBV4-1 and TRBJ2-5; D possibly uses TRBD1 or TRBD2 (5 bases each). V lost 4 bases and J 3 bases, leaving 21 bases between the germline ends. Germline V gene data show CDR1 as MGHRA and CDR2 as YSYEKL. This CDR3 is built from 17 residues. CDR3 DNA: TGCGCCAGCAGCCGTAGGACCGACGGGACCTGGAAAGAGACCCAGTACTTC. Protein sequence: CASSRRTDGTWKETQYF.

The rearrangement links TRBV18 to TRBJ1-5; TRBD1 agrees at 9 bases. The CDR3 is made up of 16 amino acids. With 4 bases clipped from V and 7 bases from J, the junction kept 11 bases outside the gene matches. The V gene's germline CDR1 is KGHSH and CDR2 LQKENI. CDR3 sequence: CASSRDRAEVGQPQHF. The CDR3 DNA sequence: TGTGCCAGCTCACGGGACAGGGCGGAGGTTGGACAGCCCCAGCATTTT.

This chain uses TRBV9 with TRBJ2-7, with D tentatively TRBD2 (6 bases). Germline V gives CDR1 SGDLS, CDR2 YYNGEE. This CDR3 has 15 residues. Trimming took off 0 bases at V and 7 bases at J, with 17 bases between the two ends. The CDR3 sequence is CASSVGGNLAGEQYF. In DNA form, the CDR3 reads TGTGCCAGCAGCGTAGGGGGGAACTTGGCGGGAGAGCAGTACTTC.